This T cell receptor (beta chain) was documented in a study of T cells after yellow fever vaccination. This clonotype was found a few times. As yet, its antigen is unknown. The CDR3 runs 14 residues. Between the trimmed V and J ends, which lost 2 bases and 4 bases, there was a span of 12 bases. Germline CDR1 and CDR2: SGHRS and YFSETQ. The study's findings and limits: Booster sampling recovered most clones from primary vaccination (roughly 97% CD4, approximately 88% CD8). Peak timing came faster in the weaker secondary response, day 5 versus 15.

MiXCR was run by TCRdb on the 5' RACE reads, yielding one entry per CDR3 protein. Of 250,000 to 400,000 distinct CDR3 sequences in the sample, approximately 4% were seen once. This sequence originates from a man in his late teens or twenties who received the YFV17D yellow fever vaccine. Sequenced material: PBMCs, taken 15 days after the yellow fever booster vaccination. The V call is TRBV5-1, the J call TRBJ1-2, with D possibly being TRBD1 (5 bases). The CDR3 region is CASSFVDSIYGYTF. For the CDR3, the DNA is TGCGCCAGCAGCTTCGTTGACAGCATCTATGGCTACACCTTC.